This T cell receptor (beta chain) was found in a study of T cell repertoires in cytomegalovirus infection. Findings and limits, study-wide: HLA-C-restricted, CMV-specific TCR beta clonotypes were dominant ex vivo.

On this clonotype: The antigen is not known.

Germline lookup yields CDR1 KGHSH and CDR2 LQKENI. The CDR3 runs 14 residues. The J segment lost 8 bases and the V segment lost 3 bases, leaving 2 bases of the junction unmatched. A single record per CDR3 protein comes from TCRdb applying MiXCR to the reads. The sample yields hundreds of thousands of distinct CDR3 sequences, 9% to 9.5% seen once. J is TRBJ2-1 and V is TRBV18; 12 bases line up with TRBD1. The receptor was isolated from a human donor in good health (CMV status not recorded). Some clones in this sample may be carry-over from other donors' samples. Sequencing was carried out using PBMCs. The CDR3 loop reads CASSPGQGAYEQFF. Written as DNA, the CDR3 is TGTGCCAGCTCACCGGGACAGGGGGCTTATGAGCAGTTCTTC.